This T cell receptor beta chain was identified in a study of cytomegalovirus exposure and HLA in healthy donors. This clone was recorded only once. The study ran its PCR with 60 Vbeta and 13 Jbeta primers. Assay used: immunoSEQ multiplex PCR; TCRdb lists only in-frame clones, some missing. The table includes about 140,000 clones, 60% to 75% detected once. The sample consisted of PBMCs. The clonotype originates from a human donor in good health.

The CDR3 reads CASSTSAGASYNEQFF. The CDR3 DNA reads as TGCGCCAGCAGCACCTCAGCGGGTGCCTCCTACAATGAGCAGTTCTTC. The rearrangement links TRBV5-1 to TRBJ2-1; D possibly corresponds to TRBD2 (6 bases). CDR1 and CDR2 from the germline V gene are SGHRS and YFSETQ. This CDR3 comprises 16 residues. Trimming cost V 4 bases and J 0 bases, with 14 bases left between them.